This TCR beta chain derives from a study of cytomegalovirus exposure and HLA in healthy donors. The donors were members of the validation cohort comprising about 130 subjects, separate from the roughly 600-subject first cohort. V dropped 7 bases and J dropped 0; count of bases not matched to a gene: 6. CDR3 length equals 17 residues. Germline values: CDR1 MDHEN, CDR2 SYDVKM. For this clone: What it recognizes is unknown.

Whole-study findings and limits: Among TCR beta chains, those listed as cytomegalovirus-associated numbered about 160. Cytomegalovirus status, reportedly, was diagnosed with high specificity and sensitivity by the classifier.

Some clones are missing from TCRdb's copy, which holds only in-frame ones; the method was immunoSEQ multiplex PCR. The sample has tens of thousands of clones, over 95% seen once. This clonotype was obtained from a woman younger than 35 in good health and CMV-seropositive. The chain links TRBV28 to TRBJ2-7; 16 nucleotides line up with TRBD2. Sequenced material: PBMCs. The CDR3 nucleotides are TGTGCCAGCACTCCGGGACTAGCGGGAGGGAACTCCTACGAGCAGTACTTC. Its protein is CASTPGLAGGNSYEQYF.